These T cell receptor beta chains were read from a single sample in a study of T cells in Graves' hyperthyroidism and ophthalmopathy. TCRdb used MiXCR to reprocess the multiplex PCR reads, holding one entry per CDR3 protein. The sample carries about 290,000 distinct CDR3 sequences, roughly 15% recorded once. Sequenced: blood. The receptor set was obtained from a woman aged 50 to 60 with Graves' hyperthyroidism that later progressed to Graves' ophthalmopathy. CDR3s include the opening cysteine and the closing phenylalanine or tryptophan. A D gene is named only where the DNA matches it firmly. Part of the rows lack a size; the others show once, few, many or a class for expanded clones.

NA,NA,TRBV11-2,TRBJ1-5,TGTGCCAGCAGCTTAACGCATGGAAGCAATCAGCCCCAGCATTTT,CASSLTHGSNQPQHF
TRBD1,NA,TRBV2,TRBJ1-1,TGTGCCAGCAGTGAAGCGGGGACAGGGAACACTGAAGCTTTCTTT,CASSEAGTGNTEAFF
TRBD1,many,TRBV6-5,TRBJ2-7,TGTGCCAGCAGTTACTCCGGGACAGGGGGCTACGAGCAGTACTTC,CASSYSGTGGYEQYF
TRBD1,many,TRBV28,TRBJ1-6,TGTGCCAGCAGCCCGAACAGGGGGCGCAGGACCTATAATTCACCCCTCCACTTT,CASSPNRGRRTYNSPLHF
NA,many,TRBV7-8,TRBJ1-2,TGTGCCAGCAGCTCCAGAGACAGCAGTCCCTATGGCTACACCTTC,CASSSRDSSPYGYTF
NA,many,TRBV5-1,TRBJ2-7,TGCGCCAGCAGCCAATTGGGGGACTCCGGGCAGTACTTC,CASSQLGDSGQYF
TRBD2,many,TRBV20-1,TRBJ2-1,TGCAGTGCTAGTATGGTCGCTAGCGGGAGCGGTGAGCAGTTCTTC,CSASMVASGSGEQFF
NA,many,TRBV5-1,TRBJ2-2,TGCGCCAGCAGCTCTGCCCTGAACACCGGGGAGCTGTTTTTT,CASSSALNTGELFF
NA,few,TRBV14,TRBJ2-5,TGTGCCAGCAGCCTTAGAGCGGGCCACGAGACCCAGTACTTC,CASSLRAGHETQYF
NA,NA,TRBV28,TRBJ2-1,TGTGCCAGCAGGCTAGCCGGGCGGCGATTGGAGCAGTTCTTC,CASRLAGRRLEQFF
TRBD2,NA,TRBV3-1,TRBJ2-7,TGTGCCAGCAGCCGCGCTAGCGGGACTGGCTACGAGCAGTACTTC,CASSRASGTGYEQYF
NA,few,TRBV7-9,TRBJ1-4,TGTGCCAGCAGCCCCAAACTTTTGCCGGTTAATGAAAAACTGTTTTTT,CASSPKLLPVNEKLFF
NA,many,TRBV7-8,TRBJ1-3,TGTGCCAGCAGCTTATTGGGGGGCTTGGCTGGAAACACCATATATTTT,CASSLLGGLAGNTIYF
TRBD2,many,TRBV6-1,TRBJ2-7,TGTGCCAGCATCTTAGCGGGAGGTGGCTCCTACGAGCAGTACTTC,CASILAGGGSYEQYF
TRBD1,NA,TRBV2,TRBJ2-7,TGTGCCAGCCGTAGGAAAACAGGGGAATCCTACGAGCAGTACTTC,CASRRKTGESYEQYF
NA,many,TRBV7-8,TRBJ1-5,TGTGCCAGCAGCTTATCGTGGCAGGGTCATAATCAGCCCCAGCATTTT,CASSLSWQGHNQPQHF
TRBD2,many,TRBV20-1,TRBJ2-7,TGCAGTGCCCCCCGACTAGCGGCGAGCTCCTACGAGCAGTACTTC,CSAPRLAASSYEQYF
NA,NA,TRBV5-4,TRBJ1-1,TGTGCCAGCAGCCCTGACCGGACCGAGGGGACTGAAGCTTTCTTT,CASSPDRTEGTEAFF
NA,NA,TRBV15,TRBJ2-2,TGTGCCACCAGCAGAGCAAGACCCGGGGAGCTGTTTTTT,CATSRARPGELFF
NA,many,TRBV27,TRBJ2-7,TGTGCCAGCGCAGCCCACTCCTACGAGCAGTACTTC,CASAAHSYEQYF
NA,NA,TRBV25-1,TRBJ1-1,TGTGCCAGCAGTTGGGTTGGCGGGACAGAAGCTTTCTTT,CASSWVGGTEAFF
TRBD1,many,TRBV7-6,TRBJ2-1,TGTGCCAGCAGCTCCGGGACAGCGAGATACAATGAGCAGTTCTTC,CASSSGTARYNEQFF
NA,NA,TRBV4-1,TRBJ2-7,TGCGCCAGCAGCCAATCCGGACTCCGCTCCTACGAGCAGTACTTC,CASSQSGLRSYEQYF
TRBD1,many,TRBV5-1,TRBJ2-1,TGCGCCAGCAGTTACAGGGGGAATGAGCAGTTCTTC,CASSYRGNEQFF
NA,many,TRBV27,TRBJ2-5,TGTGCCAGCAGCCTCCTAGGACAGCCTCAAGAGACCCAGTACTTC,CASSLLGQPQETQYF
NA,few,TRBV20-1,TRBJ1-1,TGCAGTGCCCAAGATAGGTTGAACACTGAAGCTTTCTTT,CSAQDRLNTEAFF
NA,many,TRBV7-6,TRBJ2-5,TGTGCCAGCAGCCACCTAAAGGGGCCGGGGACCCAGTACTTC,CASSHLKGPGTQYF
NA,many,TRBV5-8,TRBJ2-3,TGTGCCAGCACTGGACGGGGGGCTAGCACAGATACGCAGTATTTT,CASTGRGASTDTQYF
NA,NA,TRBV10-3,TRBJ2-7,TGTGCCATCAGTGAGTCGGACGGGTACTCCTACGAGCAGTACTTC,CAISESDGYSYEQYF